This TCR beta chain was identified in a study of CD8+ T cells in alopecia areata. Study background: Tofacitinib was taken orally by treated patients, and the dose was 5 to 10 mg twice daily. Study-wide results and limits: Patients shared TCRs less clearly than mice did, possibly for HLA-related reasons. Greater clonality was observed in lesional scalp samples, especially alopecia totalis/universalis, versus normal scalp. Scalp specimens additionally yield sequences from normal skin's resident alphabeta T cells.

Investigators isolated RNA and reverse transcribed it into cDNA to act as the sequencing template. The table came from immunoSEQ multiplex PCR; TCRdb's copy has only in-frame clones and leaves some out. The sample records thousands of clones, roughly two thirds being singletons. From alopecia areata patients, lesional scalp punch biopsies and peripheral blood were collected. In its sample, this clone ranks as medium-sized. Its antigen is still unknown. Other DNA sequences within the sample encode an identical CDR3. The germline gives CDR1 MNHEY, CDR2 SVGAGI. V lost 4 bases and J lost 7, with 7 bases in between. The CDR3 consists of 12 residues.

The chain combines TRBV6-5 with TRBJ2-2; D not resolved. The sample consisted of skin, taken at week 0. The sequence derives from a human donor with alopecia areata. CDR3 DNA: TGTGCCAGCAGTTTAGTGGACGGGGAGCTGTTTTTT. Translated, it gives CASSLVDGELFF.